A single sample gave rise to the 20 T cell receptor beta chains below, sequenced in a study of blood T cell repertoires in COVID-19. Some clones are missing from TCRdb's copy, which holds only in-frame ones; the method was immunoSEQ multiplex PCR. The table records about 180,000 clones, around 89% of them present only once. What was sequenced was peripheral blood. These TCRs come from a man in his late teens or twenties who had recovered from COVID-19.

This clone was seen a few times. The J gene is TRBJ2-7, the V gene TRBV7-9; 7 bases are a match to TRBD1. Germline V CDR1 and CDR2: SEHNR, FQNEAQ (reference sequence). V lost 3 bases to trimming and J lost 2 bases; unmatched junction nucleotides: 13. The CDR3 loop spans 17 amino acids. This chain's CDR3 is CASSFSPRGGSPYEQYF. CDR3 nucleotide sequence: TGTGCCAGCAGCTTTAGTCCCAGAGGGGGCAGCCCCTACGAGCAGTACTTC.

In nucleotides, the CDR3 is TGTGCCTGGAGAGGGGACAGCCCTCGGGGCACCGGGGAGCTGTTTTTT. Its protein product is CAWRGDSPRGTGELFF. J is TRBJ2-2 and V is TRBV30; 7 bases map to TRBD1. Per germline, CDR1 GTSNPN and CDR2 SVGIG (reference sequence). The J segment lost 4 bases and the V segment lost 3 bases, leaving 11 bases of the junction unmatched. The CDR3 extends over 16 amino acids.

The chain joins TRBV7-5 to TRBJ2-1; no check of the table's D call, TRBD1, against the DNA was made. TRBV7-5 is tagged as a pseudogene. This CDR3 is built from 15 residues. The CDR3, as DNA: TGTGCCAGAAGCTTTTCCCAGGGGGCGAGCAATGAGCAGTTCTTC. Encoded protein: CARSFSQGASNEQFF.

The chain joins TRBV6-5 to TRBJ2-5; 10 positions agree with TRBD1. With V trimmed by 4 bases and J by 4 bases, 9 bases remained unmatched. This CDR3 comprises 16 residues. Per the germline V gene, CDR1 is MNHEY and CDR2 is SVGAGI. This CDR3 reads CASSSVDRGRGETQYF. In DNA form, the CDR3 reads TGTGCCAGCAGTTCCGTTGACAGGGGGCGCGGAGAGACCCAGTACTTC.

This chain uses TRBV28 with TRBJ2-3; TRBD1 agrees at 8 bases. Trimming at V came to 5 bases and at J to 3 bases, leaving 10 bases not matched to a gene. Germline CDR1 and CDR2: MDHEN and SYDVKM. CDR3 length: 16 amino acids. The chain's CDR3 is CASSEAGGDGTDTQYF. The CDR3 DNA follows: TGTGCCAGCAGTGAAGCAGGGGGCGATGGGACAGATACGCAGTATTTT.

V and J are TRBV28 and TRBJ2-3, with D possibly being TRBD1 (6 bases). There are 15 residues in the CDR3. V was shortened by 6 bases and J by 4 bases, with 17 bases between the two germline ends. Per germline, CDR1 MDHEN and CDR2 SYDVKM. CDR3 sequence: CASRRGGSGADTQYF. The CDR3 nucleotides read TGTGCCAGCAGGAGGGGCGGGTCAGGGGCAGATACGCAGTATTTT.

This sequence joins TRBV2 and TRBJ2-7; D may be TRBD2 (6 bases). Germline V gene data show CDR1 as SNHLY and CDR2 as FYNNEI. V was trimmed by 11 bases and J by 0 bases, leaving 20 bases between them. This CDR3 spans 15 amino acids. The DNA of the CDR3 is TGTGCCGGGGGGACGTACCAAAAAGGCTCCTACGAGCAGTACTTC. This encodes CAGGTYQKGSYEQYF.

This clone was picked up a small number of times. V and J are TRBV5-6 and TRBJ1-5; D is undetermined. With 0 bases removed from V and 6 bases from J, the gap between germline ends came to 13 bases. Germline V gene sequence: CDR1 SGHDT, CDR2 YYEEEE. This CDR3 is built from 15 residues. The chain's CDR3 is CASSLGEVRAQPQHF. The CDR3 bases are TGTGCCAGCAGCTTGGGGGAGGTCCGTGCTCAGCCCCAGCATTTT.

J is TRBJ1-5 and V is TRBV2; no reliable D call. Deletions cut 6 bases from V and 3 bases from J, with 9 bases between. This CDR3 region has 13 residues. CDR1 is SNHLY and CDR2 is FYNNEI in the germline V gene. The CDR3: CASRNSYNQPQHF. The CDR3 bases are TGTGCCAGCAGGAACAGTTACAATCAGCCCCAGCATTTT.

The genes are TRBV7-3 and TRBJ2-1; 9 bases match TRBD1. Trimming at V came to 3 bases and at J to 7 bases, leaving 10 bases not matched to a gene. Germline V CDR1 and CDR2: SGHTA, FQGTGA. The CDR3 is 16 amino acids. The CDR3 reads CASSFSTGTGRNEQFF. The DNA for the CDR3 is TGTGCCAGCAGCTTTTCGACCGGGACAGGGCGGAATGAGCAGTTCTTC.

The V and J genes are TRBV3-1 (or the pseudogene TRBV3-2) and TRBJ2-5; D may be TRBD1 (7 bases). V was cut by 4 bases and J by 5 bases, with 17 bases left in between. The CDR3 is 15 residues long. Germline CDR1 and CDR2: LGHDT and YNNKEL (reference sequence). Here the CDR3 reads CASSPFMTGRETQYF. CDR3 sequence (DNA): TGTGCCAGCAGCCCCTTTATGACAGGGAGGGAGACCCAGTACTTC.

The rearrangement joins TRBV29-1 to TRBJ1-1, with D perhaps matching TRBD1 (6 bases). Germline values: CDR1 SQVTM, CDR2 ANQGSEA. There are 13 residues in the CDR3. Trimming removed 5 bases from V and 0 bases from J, with 10 bases in between. The CDR3 loop reads CSVWTAMNTEAFF. The CDR3 DNA reads as TGCAGCGTTTGGACAGCCATGAACACTGAAGCTTTCTTT.

The CDR3 here is CASSLDLISAFF. CDR3 sequence (DNA): TGTGCCAGCAGCTTGGATCTTATTTCGGCTTTCTTT. The chain combines TRBV5-5 with TRBJ1-1; D unclear. Germline V lookup: CDR1 SGHKS, CDR2 YYEKEE (reference sequence). V was clipped by 0 bases and J by 11 bases, with 11 bases between them. The CDR3 runs to 12 residues.

On this clone: This same CDR3 is encoded by further DNA sequences in the sample. This chain connects TRBV4-1 to TRBJ2-7; D might be TRBD1 (6 bases). Germline V gene lookup returns CDR1 MGHRA and CDR2 YSYEKL. The CDR3 is 13 amino acids. V was shortened by 0 bases and J by 4 bases, with 7 bases between the two germline ends. As DNA, the CDR3 is TGCGCCAGCAGCCAAGACAGGGGTTACGAGCAGTACTTC. Translated, it gives CASSQDRGYEQYF.

The J gene is TRBJ1-3, the V gene TRBV6-1; D ambiguous. The CDR3 is 16 residues long. Germline-derived CDR1 and CDR2 are MNHNS and SASEGT. Trimming cost V 3 bases and J 0 bases, with 12 bases left between them. Here the CDR3 DNA reads TGTGCCAGCAGTGAGACAACCGCCGCCTCTGGAAACACCATATATTTT. Translation gives CASSETTAASGNTIYF.

This clone was picked up one time. The rearrangement joins TRBV20-1 to TRBJ2-7, with 8 bases identical to TRBD2. The V segment lost 3 bases and the J segment 2 bases; nucleotides outside the gene matches: 6. CDR1 DFQATT and CDR2 SNEGSKA come from the germline V gene (reference sequence). This CDR3 is 14 amino acids long. This CDR3 reads CSASKREIPYEQYF. The DNA of the CDR3 is TGCAGTGCTAGTAAGCGGGAGATCCCCTACGAGCAGTACTTC.

V and J are TRBV18 and TRBJ2-1, with 10 nucleotides matching TRBD2. The CDR3 loop spans 16 amino acids. V lost 3 bases to trimming and J lost 5 bases; unmatched junction nucleotides: 7. CDR1 is KGHSH and CDR2 is LQKENI in the germline V gene. The CDR3 sequence: CASSPASGSLDNEQFF. The CDR3 DNA reads as TGTGCCAGCTCACCGGCTAGCGGGAGCTTAGACAATGAGCAGTTCTTC.

The gene calls are TRBV5-1 and TRBJ2-2; TRBD2 agrees at 8 bases. The CDR3 length is 15 residues. Per the germline V gene, CDR1 is SGHRS and CDR2 is YFSETQ. The junction had 2 bases not matched to a gene; V was cut back by 4 bases and J by 0 bases. The CDR3 nucleotides are TGCGCCAGCAGCGTGGGACTAGCGAACACCGGGGAGCTGTTTTTT. Translated, it gives CASSVGLANTGELFF. Full variable domain (rest looked up from reference TRBV5-1 and TRBJ2-2): KAGVTQTPRYLIKTRGQQVTLSCSPISGHRSVSWYQQTPGQGLQFLFEYFSETQRNKGNFPGRFSGRQFSNSRSEMNVSTLELGDSALYLCASSVGLANTGELFFGEGSRLTVL.

The V and J genes are TRBV12-3 or TRBV12-4 and TRBJ1-2; D is perhaps TRBD1 (6 bases). CDR3 size: 13 residues. V lost 6 bases, J lost 4 bases, and 12 bases lay in between. CDR3 sequence reads: CASSPQGSYGYTF. The CDR3 bases are TGTGCCAGCAGCCCACAGGGAAGCTATGGCTACACCTTC.

This rearrangement joins TRBV6-5 to TRBJ2-1, with TRBD1 identical over 7 bases. The trim removed 5 bases at V and 12 bases at J, leaving 16 bases unmatched. Per the germline V gene, CDR1 is MNHEY and CDR2 is SVGAGI. The CDR3 extends over 15 amino acids. The CDR3 DNA follows: TGTGCCAGCAGTCCCCAAGGGACGAACACAGGGGTGCAGTTCTTC. It translates to CASSPQGTNTGVQFF.